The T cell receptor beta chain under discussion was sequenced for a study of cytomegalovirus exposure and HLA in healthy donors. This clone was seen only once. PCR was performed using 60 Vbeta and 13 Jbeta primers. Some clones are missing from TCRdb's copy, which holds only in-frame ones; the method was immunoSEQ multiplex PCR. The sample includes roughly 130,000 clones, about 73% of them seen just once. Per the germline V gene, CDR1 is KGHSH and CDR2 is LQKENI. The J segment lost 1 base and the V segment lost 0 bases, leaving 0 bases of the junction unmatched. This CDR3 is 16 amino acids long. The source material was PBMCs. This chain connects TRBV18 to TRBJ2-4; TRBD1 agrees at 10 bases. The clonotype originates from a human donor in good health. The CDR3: CASSPPGQGAKNIQYF. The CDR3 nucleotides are TGTGCCAGCTCACCACCGGGACAGGGGGCCAAAAACATTCAGTACTTC.